These 5 T cell receptor beta chains were sequenced from one sample in a study of response to subunit inactivated influenza vaccine. TCRdb re-derived calls from the RT-PCR reads in MiXCR, one entry per CDR3 protein. The sample lists 700,000 to 900,000 distinct CDR3 sequences, 21% seen once, with roughly a tenth in the top ten. The material was PBMCs from blood, obtained more than 4 days after vaccination. These receptor sequences come from a man between 50 and 59 years old who received an inactivated influenza vaccine.

The rearrangement joins TRBV29-1 to TRBJ1-4; 7 bases match TRBD1. With 4 bases clipped from V and 8 bases from J, the junction kept 7 bases outside the gene matches. The germline CDR1 and CDR2 sequences are SQVTM and ANQGSEA. The CDR3 loop spans 13 amino acids. The CDR3 protein is CSVAPLTGEKLFF. DNA for the CDR3: TGCAGCGTTGCCCCACTGACAGGGGAAAAACTGTTTTTT. Full variable domain (outside the CDR3, taken from reference TRBV29-1 and TRBJ1-4): SAVISQKPSRDICQRGTSLTIQCQVDSQVTMMFWYRQQPGQSLTLIATANQGSEATYESGFVIDKFPISRPNLTFSTLTVSNMSPEDSSIYLCSVAPLTGEKLFFGSGTQLSVL.

This clonotype has just a few counts. J is TRBJ2-2 and V is TRBV9; possibly TRBD1 for D (5 bases). V shed 0 bases and J shed 1 base, with 16 bases lying between them. Germline V gene lookup returns CDR1 SGDLS and CDR2 YYNGEE. This CDR3 spans 18 amino acids. CDR3 sequence (DNA): TGTGCCAGCAGCGTAGGGATCGGCGGAAGGGGGAACACCGGGGAGCTGTTTTTT. Protein sequence: CASSVGIGGRGNTGELFF.

The chain employs TRBV10-3 and TRBJ1-4, with a weak D call TRBD1 (6 bases). The CDR3 covers 15 residues. The germline V gene encodes CDR1 ENHRY and CDR2 SYGVKD. Trimming took off 0 bases at V and 8 bases at J, with 13 bases between the two ends. This CDR3 reads CAISESDRPGEKLFF. The CDR3 region has the DNA TGTGCCATCAGTGAGTCCGACAGGCCAGGGGAAAAACTGTTTTTT.

The chain joins TRBV5-1 to TRBJ2-7; D is undetermined. The CDR3 runs 13 residues. V lost 4 bases and J 6 bases, leaving 14 bases between the germline ends. Germline CDR1 reads SGHRS; CDR2 reads YFSETQ. CDR3 loop: CASSTGHSGEQYF. In DNA form, the CDR3 reads TGCGCCAGCAGCACGGGCCACTCGGGCGAGCAGTACTTC.

This chain joins TRBV24-1 and TRBJ2-2; D gene unclear. Germline V gene data show CDR1 as KGHDR and CDR2 as SFDVKD. Trimming removed 8 bases at V and 2 bases at J, with 8 bases between. There are 13 residues in the CDR3. CDR3 DNA: TGTGCCACCACGGCCACAAACACCGGGGAGCTGTTTTTT. Translated, it gives CATTATNTGELFF.